Listed here is a single TCR beta chain. CDR3 size: 15 residues. Germline CDR1 is KGHSH and CDR2 is LQKENI. Unmatched junction bases numbered 4, after V lost 3 bases and J lost 2 bases. The data belong to a study of OX40 agonist ivuxolimab in advanced cancers. Study summary: Participants, 75% to 90% male, averaged roughly 59 years of age, ranging from roughly 23 to 80. Prior therapy, whether anti-PD-1, anti-PD-L1 or anti-CTLA-4, was allowed, and under 50% had some.

The protocol was immunoSEQ multiplex PCR, while the TCRdb copy is restricted to in-frame clones and leaves out a portion. In the table there are about 14,000 clones, 82% of which are singletons. This sequence joins TRBV18 and TRBJ1-3; 7 positions agree with TRBD1. The TCR was taken from an adult with an advanced solid tumor such as melanoma, head and neck, liver or kidney cancer. The starting material was CD4+ or CD8+ T cells sorted from blood, obtained in a trial of the OX40 agonist ivuxolimab. CDR3 in DNA: TGTGCCAGCTCACCTGACAGGGTACCTGGAAACACCATATATTTT. Residues: CASSPDRVPGNTIYF. Using reference TRBV18 and TRBJ1-3 for the parts outside the CDR3, the full variable domain is NAGVMQNPRHLVRRRGQEARLRCSPMKGHSHVYWYRQLPEEGLKFMVYLQKENIIDESGMPKERFSAEFPKEGPSILRIQQVVRGDSAAYFCASSPDRVPGNTIYFGEGSWLTVV.